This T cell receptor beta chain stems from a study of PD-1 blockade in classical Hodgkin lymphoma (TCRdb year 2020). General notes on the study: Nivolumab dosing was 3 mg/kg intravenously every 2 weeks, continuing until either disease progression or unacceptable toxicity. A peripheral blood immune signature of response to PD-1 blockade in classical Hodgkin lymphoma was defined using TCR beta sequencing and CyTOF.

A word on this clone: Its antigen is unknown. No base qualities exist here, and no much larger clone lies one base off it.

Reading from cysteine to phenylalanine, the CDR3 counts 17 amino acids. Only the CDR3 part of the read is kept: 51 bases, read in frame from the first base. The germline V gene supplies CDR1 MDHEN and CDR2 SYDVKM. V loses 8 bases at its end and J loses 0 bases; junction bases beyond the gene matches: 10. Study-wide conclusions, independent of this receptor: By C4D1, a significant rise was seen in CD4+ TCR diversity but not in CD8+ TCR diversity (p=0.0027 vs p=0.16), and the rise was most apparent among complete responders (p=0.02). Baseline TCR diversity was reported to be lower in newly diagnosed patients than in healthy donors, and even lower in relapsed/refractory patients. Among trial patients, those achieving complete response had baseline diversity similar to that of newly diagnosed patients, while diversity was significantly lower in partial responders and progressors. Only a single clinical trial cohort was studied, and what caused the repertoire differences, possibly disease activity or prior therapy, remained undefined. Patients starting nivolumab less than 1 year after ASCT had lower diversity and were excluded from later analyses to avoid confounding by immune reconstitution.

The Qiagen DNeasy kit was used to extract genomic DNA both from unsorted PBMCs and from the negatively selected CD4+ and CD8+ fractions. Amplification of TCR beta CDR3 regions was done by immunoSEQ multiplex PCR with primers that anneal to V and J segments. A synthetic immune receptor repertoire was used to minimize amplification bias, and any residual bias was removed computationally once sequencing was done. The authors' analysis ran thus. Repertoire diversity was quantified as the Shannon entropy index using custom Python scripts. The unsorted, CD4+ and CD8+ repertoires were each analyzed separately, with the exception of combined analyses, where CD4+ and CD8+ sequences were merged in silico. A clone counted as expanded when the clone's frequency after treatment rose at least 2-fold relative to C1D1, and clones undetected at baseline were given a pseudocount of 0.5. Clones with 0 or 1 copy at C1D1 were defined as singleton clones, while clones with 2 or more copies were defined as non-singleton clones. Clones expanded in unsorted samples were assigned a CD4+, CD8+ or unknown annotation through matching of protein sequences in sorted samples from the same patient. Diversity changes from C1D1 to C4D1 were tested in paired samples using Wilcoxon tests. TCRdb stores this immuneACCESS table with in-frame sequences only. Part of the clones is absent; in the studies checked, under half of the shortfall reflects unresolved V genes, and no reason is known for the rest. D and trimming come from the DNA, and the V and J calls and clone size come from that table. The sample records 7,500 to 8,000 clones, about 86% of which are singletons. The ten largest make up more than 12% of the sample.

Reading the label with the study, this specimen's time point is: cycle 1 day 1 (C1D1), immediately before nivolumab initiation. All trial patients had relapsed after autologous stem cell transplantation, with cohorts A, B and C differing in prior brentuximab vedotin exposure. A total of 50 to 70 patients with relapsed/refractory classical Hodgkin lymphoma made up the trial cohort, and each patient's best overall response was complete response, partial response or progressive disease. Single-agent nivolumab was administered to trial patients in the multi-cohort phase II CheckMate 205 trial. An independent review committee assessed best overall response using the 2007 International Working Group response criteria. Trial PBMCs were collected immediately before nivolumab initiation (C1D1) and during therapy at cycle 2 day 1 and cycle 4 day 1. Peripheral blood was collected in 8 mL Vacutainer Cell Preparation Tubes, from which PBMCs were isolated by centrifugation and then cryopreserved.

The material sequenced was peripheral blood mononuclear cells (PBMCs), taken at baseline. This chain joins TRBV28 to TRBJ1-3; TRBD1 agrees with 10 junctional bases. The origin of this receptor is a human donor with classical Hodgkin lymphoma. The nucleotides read TGTGCCAGCCGGGACAGGGGAGGGCAGGGCTCTGGAAACACCATATATTTT. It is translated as CASRDRGGQGSGNTIYF.